This section outlines one T cell receptor (beta chain) sequence together with its context. Its specificity is not known. This record comes from a study of OX40 agonist ivuxolimab in advanced cancers. Study-wide background: Dose-escalation patients' cancers were hepatocellular carcinoma, melanoma, renal cell or head and neck cancer. Study outcomes and limitations: CD4+ and CD8+ T cells in blood underwent clonal expansion by week 6 at 0.1 to 3.0 mg/kg. On average, a greater number of expanded clones characterised CD8+ T cells relative to CD4+.

Trimming removed 5 bases at V and 9 bases at J, with 12 bases between. In germline, CDR1 is SGHRS, CDR2 YFSETQ. The CDR3 consists of 12 residues. Sequencing was performed with immunoSEQ multiplex PCR; in TCRdb, only in-frame clones are kept and a portion is missing. The sample lists over 70,000 clones, approximately 90% occurring once. Sample: CD4+ or CD8+ T cells sorted from blood, taken in a trial of the OX40 agonist ivuxolimab. This chain uses TRBV5-1 with TRBJ2-4, with D perhaps TRBD1 (6 bases). The TCR originated in an adult with an advanced solid tumor such as melanoma, head and neck, liver or kidney cancer. Here the CDR3 DNA reads TGCGCCAGCAGTTTAGACAGGAGCATTCAGTACTTC. Translation gives CASSLDRSIQYF.